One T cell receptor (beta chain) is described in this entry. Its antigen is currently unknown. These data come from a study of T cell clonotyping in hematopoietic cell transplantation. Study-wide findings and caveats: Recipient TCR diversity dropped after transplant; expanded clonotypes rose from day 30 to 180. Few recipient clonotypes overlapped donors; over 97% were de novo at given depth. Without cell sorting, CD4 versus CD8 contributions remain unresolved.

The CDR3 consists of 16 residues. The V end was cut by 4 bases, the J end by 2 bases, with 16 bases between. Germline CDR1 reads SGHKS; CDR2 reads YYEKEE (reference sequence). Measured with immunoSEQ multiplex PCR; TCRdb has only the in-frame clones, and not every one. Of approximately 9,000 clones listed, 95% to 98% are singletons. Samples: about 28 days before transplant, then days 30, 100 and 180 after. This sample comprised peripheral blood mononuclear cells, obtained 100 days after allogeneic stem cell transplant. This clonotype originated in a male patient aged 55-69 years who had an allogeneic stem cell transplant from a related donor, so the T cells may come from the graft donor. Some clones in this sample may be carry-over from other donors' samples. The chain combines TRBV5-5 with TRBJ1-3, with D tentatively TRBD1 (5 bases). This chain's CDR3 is CASSHDRREAGNTIYF. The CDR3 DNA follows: TGTGCCAGCAGCCATGACCGCAGGGAGGCTGGAAACACCATATATTTT. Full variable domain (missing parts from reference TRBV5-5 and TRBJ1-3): DAGVTQSPTHLIKTRGQQVTLRCSPISGHKSVSWYQQVLGQGPQFIFQYYEKEERGRGNFPDRFSARQFPNYSSELNVNALLLGDSALYLCASSHDRREAGNTIYFGEGSWLTVV.